This T cell receptor (beta chain) was found in a study of blood T cell repertoires in COVID-19. Study in general: Collection of acute and convalescent COVID-19 samples took place in the United States, Italy and Spain. The cDNA or gDNA used as material had been derived from T cells, B-cell-depleted T cells, or PBMCs.

The data were produced by immunoSEQ multiplex PCR, yet TCRdb's version contains in-frame clones alone and is incomplete. The table lists about 180,000 clones, approximately 83% of them singletons. Trimming at V came to 0 bases and at J to 2 bases, leaving 1 base not matched to a gene. The CDR3 is 14 residues long. The germline V gene encodes CDR1 SGHRS and CDR2 YFSETQ. The genes are TRBV5-1 and TRBJ2-7; 8 positions match TRBD1. The sequence was collected from a man aged 60 to 75 with acute or convalescent COVID-19. Sample: peripheral blood. In nucleotides, the CDR3 is TGCGCCAGCAGCTTGGGGACAGGGACCTACGAGCAGTACTTC. It is translated as CASSLGTGTYEQYF.